This passage covers 5 T cell receptor beta chains from one sample sequenced in a study of blood T cell repertoires in COVID-19. Sequencing used immunoSEQ multiplex PCR; TCRdb keeps in-frame clones, though not all of them. The sample has 40,000 to 55,000 clones, roughly 83% seen once; the top ten hold approximately 2.5%. Sequenced material: peripheral blood. The receptors shown here come from a man over 45 with acute or convalescent COVID-19.

This clone was seen a handful of times. The chain couples TRBV7-3 to TRBJ2-2; perhaps TRBD2 as D (5 bases). Looked up from germline, CDR1 is SGHTA and CDR2 is FQGTGA. There are 13 residues in the CDR3. V was trimmed by 5 bases and J by 8 bases, leaving 12 bases between them. The CDR3 loop reads CASSRDRRGELFF. The CDR3 DNA reads as TGTGCCAGCAGCCGGGATCGTCGGGGGGAGCTGTTTTTT.

The V and J genes are TRBV6-1 and TRBJ1-4, with D tentatively TRBD1 (5 bases). The CDR3 totals 13 residues. Germline V CDR1 and CDR2: MNHNS, SASEGT. The germline V and J ends were trimmed by 0 bases and 11 bases, with 10 bases remaining between them. The DNA for the CDR3 is TGTGCCAGCAGTGAAGCGCAGGGTGCCAAACTGTTTTTT. Its translation: CASSEAQGAKLFF.

The chain couples TRBV27 to TRBJ2-5, with 7 bases that match TRBD1. Looked up from germline, CDR1 is MNHEY and CDR2 is SMNVEV (reference sequence). This CDR3 region has 15 residues. Trimming took 1 base from V and 3 from J; bases not matched to a gene: 5. CDR3 sequence (DNA): TGTGCCAGCAGTTTATATTTCCAGGGGGAAGAGACCCAGTACTTC. Protein product: CASSLYFQGEETQYF.

The chain links TRBV24-1 to TRBJ2-7; D is perhaps TRBD1 (5 bases). This CDR3 has 13 residues. V gave up 5 bases and J gave up 5 bases, with 12 bases separating them. Per germline, CDR1 KGHDR and CDR2 SFDVKD. The CDR3 sequence: CATSAGAGNEQYF. In DNA, the CDR3 is TGTGCCACCAGTGCTGGGGCAGGGAACGAGCAGTACTTC.

V and J are TRBV10-2 and TRBJ2-5, with 8 bases aligning to TRBD2. Germline CDR1 and CDR2: WSHSY and SAAADI. This CDR3 spans 16 amino acids. J was trimmed by 1 base and V by 2 bases; bases with no gene match: 6. This chain's CDR3 is CASSEGTSGPQETQYF. The CDR3 DNA sequence: TGCGCCAGCAGTGAGGGTACTAGCGGCCCCCAAGAGACCCAGTACTTC.